This is a list of T cell receptor beta chains from one sample in a study of CD8+ T cells in alopecia areata. Clones were sequenced by immunoSEQ multiplex PCR, and TCRdb holds only the in-frame ones, with some missing. The table shows 50,000 to 65,000 clones, with 46% occurring only once. This specimen was CD8+ T cells sorted from blood, taken between weeks 36 and 40, from a patient treated with tofacitinib. All receptors come from a human donor with alopecia areata. The CDR3 runs from the conserved cysteine through the conserved F or W. The D gene is left open where the match is weak. Size is stated for part of the rows, as once, few or many counts, or as a class when the clone is expanded.

>TRBV30|TRBJ1-3|-|few
CAWSVQGLGNTIYF
TGTGCCTGGAGTGTACAAGGTCTCGGAAACACCATATATTTT
>TRBV5-1|TRBJ2-2|-|few
CAPNPEEGHTGELFF
TGCGCCCCCAACCCCGAAGAGGGGCACACCGGGGAGCTGTTTTTT
>TRBV19|TRBJ2-2|TRBD1|-
CASSIEQGARELFF
TGTGCCAGTAGTATCGAACAGGGGGCGAGGGAGCTGTTTTTT
>TRBV7-2|TRBJ2-3|TRBD2|-
CASSTRLAGGTDTQYF
TGTGCCAGCAGCACCCGACTAGCGGGAGGCACAGATACGCAGTATTTT
>TRBV5-1|TRBJ2-3|TRBD1|-
CASTTTDRGLTDTQYF
TGCGCCAGCACCACAACGGACAGGGGTTTGACAGATACGCAGTATTTT
>TRBV7-3|TRBJ2-3|-|few
CASSKEDSATDTQYF
TGTGCCAGCTCCAAGGAAGACAGCGCCACAGATACGCAGTATTTT
>TRBV5-1|TRBJ2-1|TRBD2|-
CASSPGLAGVNEQFF
TGCGCCAGCAGCCCGGGACTAGCGGGAGTCAATGAGCAGTTCTTC
>TRBV7-9|TRBJ2-5|-|few
CASSSQGGEQYF
TGTGCCAGCAGCTCTCAGGGTGGGGAGCAGTACTTC
>TRBV4-1|TRBJ1-5|-|few
CASSRRGGANQPQHF
TGCGCCAGCAGCCGGAGGGGAGGGGCGAATCAGCCCCAGCATTTT
>TRBV4-2|TRBJ2-1|-|-
CASSQRDALGDEQFF
TGTGCCAGCAGCCAAAGGGACGCCCTTGGTGATGAGCAGTTCTTC
>TRBV5-4|TRBJ2-5|TRBD1|-
CASSQGQSGGRETQYF
TGTGCCAGCAGCCAGGGCCAATCAGGGGGCAGAGAGACCCAGTACTTC
>TRBV5-1|TRBJ2-1|-|few
CASSFSGGGSYNEQFF
TGCGCCAGCAGCTTCTCCGGCGGGGGCTCTTACAATGAGCAGTTCTTC
>TRBV28|TRBJ2-5|TRBD1|-
CASSFTQRGRDSLYF
TGTGCCAGCAGTTTCACACAGCGCGGCCGGGACAGCCTGTACTTC
>TRBV4-1|TRBJ2-7|TRBD1|-
CASSHDGQGNEQYF
TGCGCCAGCAGCCATGACGGACAGGGAAACGAGCAGTACTTC
>TRBV7-2|TRBJ2-5|TRBD2|-
CASSPWTSGRETQYF
TGTGCCAGCAGCCCGTGGACTAGCGGGAGGGAGACCCAGTACTTC
>TRBV11-2|TRBJ2-5|TRBD2|-
CASSLTAGGVQETQYF
TGTGCCAGCAGCTTAACAGCGGGAGGGGTACAAGAGACCCAGTACTTC
>TRBV6-1|TRBJ2-7|TRBD2|-
CASRAGAHYEQYF
TGTGCCAGCAGAGCGGGGGCCCACTACGAGCAGTACTTC
>TRBV7-9|TRBJ2-5|TRBD2|few
CASSLVASGQTGETQYF
TGTGCCAGCAGCTTAGTGGCTAGCGGCCAAACCGGGGAGACCCAGTACTTC
>TRBV7-9|TRBJ2-7|-|-
CASSTTQDTKWEQYF
TGTGCCAGCAGCACCACACAGGACACCAAGTGGGAGCAGTACTTC
>TRBV30|TRBJ2-2|-|few
CAWNVDPFELFF
TGTGCCTGGAACGTGGATCCATTTGAGCTGTTTTTT
>TRBV9|TRBJ2-7|-|few
CASSVAGAFSYEQYF
TGTGCCAGCAGCGTAGCGGGGGCGTTCTCCTACGAGCAGTACTTC
>TRBV13|TRBJ2-1|TRBD2|-
CASSEEGTSDSRQFF
TGTGCCAGCAGTGAAGAAGGGACTAGCGACTCTCGGCAGTTCTTC
>TRBV4-1|TRBJ2-3|-|few
CASSQEKLTDTQYF
TGCGCCAGCAGCCAAGAAAAGCTCACAGATACGCAGTATTTT
>TRBV5-6|TRBJ2-5|-|once
CASSLGGQETQYF
TGTGCCAGCAGCTTGGGTGGGCAAGAGACCCAGTACTTC
>TRBV6-1|TRBJ1-2|-|few
CASSGGILSGYTF
TGTGCCAGCAGTGGCGGGATTCTGTCTGGCTACACCTTC
>TRBV29-1|TRBJ2-5|-|few
CSVEDRATRWETQYF
TGCAGCGTTGAAGATCGGGCTACTCGGTGGGAGACCCAGTACTTC
>TRBV29-1|TRBJ1-1|-|-
CSVGGFANEAFF
TGCAGCGTCGGAGGTTTCGCGAATGAAGCTTTCTTT
>TRBV11-2|TRBJ2-5|-|-
CASSLRETQYF
TGTGCCAGCAGCCTCCGGGAGACCCAGTACTTC
>TRBV30|TRBJ2-7|TRBD1|few
CAWSSTGGVDEQYF
TGTGCCTGGAGTTCGACAGGGGGTGTCGACGAGCAGTACTTC
>TRBV7-8|TRBJ1-2|-|-
CASSVSRGSDGYTF
TGTGCCAGCAGCGTTTCCCGGGGGTCGGATGGCTACACCTTC
>TRBV5-6|TRBJ2-1|TRBD2|-
CASSSGLEVEAPYNEQFF
TGTGCCAGCAGCTCGGGACTAGAAGTCGAGGCCCCCTACAATGAGCAGTTCTTC
>TRBV27|TRBJ1-2|TRBD1|few
CASRDSGGYGYTF
TGTGCCAGCAGGGACTCAGGGGGGTATGGCTACACCTTC
>TRBV5-1|TRBJ2-7|-|-
CASSFSDEQYF
TGCGCCAGCAGCTTTAGCGACGAGCAGTACTTC
>TRBV7-9|TRBJ2-3|-|-
CASSLWRGRTDTQYF
TGTGCCAGCAGCTTATGGCGGGGCCGCACAGATACGCAGTATTTT
>TRBV6-1|TRBJ2-1|-|-
CASSPLTNSYNEQFF
TGTGCCAGCAGTCCGTTAACGAACTCCTACAATGAGCAGTTCTTC
>TRBV19|TRBJ1-1|-|-
CASSREDRNTEAFF
TGTGCCAGTAGTCGCGAAGACAGGAACACTGAAGCTTTCTTT
>TRBV27|TRBJ2-1|TRBD2|few
CASSLGGREIEQFF
TGTGCCAGCAGTTTGGGCGGGAGGGAAATTGAGCAGTTCTTC
>TRBV4-1|TRBJ2-7|-|few
CASSQELFGYEQYF
TGCGCCAGCAGCCAAGAGCTTTTCGGGTACGAGCAGTACTTC
>TRBV27|TRBJ2-7|-|-
CASSSGLEQYF
TGTGCCAGCAGCTCGGGGCTCGAGCAGTACTTC
>TRBV4-3|TRBJ1-5|-|once
CASSQEPGGRGTSNQPQHF
TGCGCCAGCAGCCAAGAACCTGGGGGCAGGGGAACTAGCAATCAGCCCCAGCATTTT
>TRBV11-2|TRBJ2-1|-|-
CASSSHSNEQFF
TGTGCCAGCAGCTCTCACAGCAATGAGCAGTTCTTC
>TRBV29-1|TRBJ2-7|-|-
CSVRRGPYEQYF
TGCAGCGTTCGGCGGGGCCCCTACGAGCAGTACTTC
>TRBV30|TRBJ1-1|-|-
CAWSPGGTEAFF
TGTGCCTGGAGCCCCGGTGGGACTGAAGCTTTCTTT
>TRBV29-1|TRBJ1-1|-|-
CSVVGGMNTEAFF
TGCAGCGTTGTGGGGGGTATGAACACTGAAGCTTTCTTT
>TRBV28|TRBJ1-2|TRBD1|-
CASRAGGGHGYTF
TGTGCCAGCAGGGCAGGGGGAGGGCATGGCTACACCTTC
>TRBV23-1|TRBJ1-2|-|-
CASGLLDYGYTF
TGCGCCAGCGGACTCCTGGACTATGGCTACACCTTC
>TRBV29-1|TRBJ2-2|TRBD1|-
CSVTGGTDTGELFF
TGCAGCGTGACAGGGGGGACGGACACCGGGGAGCTGTTTTTT
>TRBV29-1|TRBJ2-1|-|few
CSVVGDTDRKPYNEQFF
TGCAGCGTTGTAGGGGATACCGACAGGAAACCCTACAATGAGCAGTTCTTC
>TRBV9|TRBJ2-5|-|once
CASSSISGKEETQYF
TGTGCCAGCAGCAGTATTAGCGGAAAGGAAGAGACCCAGTACTTC
>TRBV29-1|TRBJ1-2|-|few
CSVEGQGRGYTF
TGCAGCGTTGAAGGGCAGGGGCGCGGCTACACCTTC
>TRBV5-6|TRBJ1-1|TRBD1|few
CASSGDRLNTEAFF
TGTGCCAGCAGCGGGGACAGATTGAACACTGAAGCTTTCTTT
>TRBV29-1|TRBJ2-5|-|few
CSVVGQETQYF
TGCAGCGTTGTTGGGCAAGAGACCCAGTACTTC
>TRBV29-1|TRBJ1-4|TRBD1|-
CSVLTGGIEKLFF
TGCAGCGTTCTGACAGGGGGAATTGAAAAACTGTTTTTT
>TRBV7-2|TRBJ2-7|-|many
CASSLSKVEQYF
TGTGCCAGCAGCTTATCTAAGGTCGAGCAGTACTTC